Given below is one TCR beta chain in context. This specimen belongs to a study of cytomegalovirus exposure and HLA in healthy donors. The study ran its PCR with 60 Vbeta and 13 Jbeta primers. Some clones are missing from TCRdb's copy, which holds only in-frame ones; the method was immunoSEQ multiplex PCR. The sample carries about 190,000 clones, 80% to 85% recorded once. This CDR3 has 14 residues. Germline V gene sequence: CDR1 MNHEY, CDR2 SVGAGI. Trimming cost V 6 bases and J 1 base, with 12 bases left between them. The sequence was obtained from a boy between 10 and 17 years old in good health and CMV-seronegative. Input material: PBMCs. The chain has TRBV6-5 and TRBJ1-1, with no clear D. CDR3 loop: CASRYRSSNTEAFF. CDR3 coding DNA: TGTGCCAGCAGATACAGAAGCTCGAACACTGAAGCTTTCTTT.